A selection of T cell receptor beta chains follows, all from one sample in a study of OX40 agonist ivuxolimab in advanced cancers. Sequencing was performed with immunoSEQ multiplex PCR; in TCRdb, only in-frame clones are kept and a portion is missing. The data show about 55,000 clones, roughly 80% seen once. Sequences were derived from CD4+ or CD8+ T cells sorted from blood, sampled in a trial of the OX40 agonist ivuxolimab. The receptors come from an adult with an advanced solid tumor such as melanoma, head and neck, liver or kidney cancer. CDR3s include the opening cysteine and the closing phenylalanine or tryptophan. D genes are given only for firm matches. Not every row has a clone size; where given, it reads once, few, many or a size class.

NA | TRBJ1-5 | NA | TRBV19 | CASRRQGNQPQHF | TGTGCCAGTAGGAGACAGGGCAATCAGCCCCAGCATTTT
NA | TRBJ2-3 | NA | TRBV29-1 | CSVGGAASTDTQYF | TGCAGCGTTGGTGGGGCGGCGAGCACAGATACGCAGTATTTT
NA | TRBJ1-1 | NA | TRBV5-1 | CASSLQGRPEAFF | TGCGCCAGCAGCTTGCAGGGGCGGCCTGAAGCTTTCTTT
NA | TRBJ2-5 | NA | TRBV5-3 | CARSLIAGYQETQYF | TGTGCCAGAAGCTTGATTGCGGGGTACCAAGAGACCCAGTACTTC
NA | TRBJ1-5 | NA | TRBV19 | CASSKGLGPQHF | TGTGCCAGTAGTAAAGGCTTGGGGCCCCAGCATTTT
NA | TRBJ1-6 | NA | TRBV15 | CATSRDVLGLNSPLHF | TGTGCCACCAGCAGAGATGTGTTAGGCCTAAATTCACCCCTCCACTTT
NA | TRBJ1-3 | NA | TRBV4-1 | CASSQETRWGSGRNTVYF | TGCGCCAGCAGCCAAGAAACACGCTGGGGCAGCGGGAGAAACACCGTATATTTT
NA | TRBJ1-3 | TRBD1 | TRBV5-1 | CASSSRGPSSGNTIYF | TGCGCCAGCAGCTCGAGGGGGCCCAGCTCTGGAAACACCATATATTTT
NA | TRBJ2-5 | NA | TRBV5-1 | CASSYQETQYF | TGCGCCAGCAGCTATCAAGAGACCCAGTACTTC
NA | TRBJ1-2 | NA | TRBV4-3 | CASSQEVKDYGYTF | TGCGCCAGCAGCCAAGAAGTAAAGGACTATGGCTACACCTTC
once | TRBJ2-2 | NA | TRBV27 | CASSNTGNTGELFF | TGTGCCAGCAGTAATACAGGGAACACCGGGGAGCTGTTTTTT
few | TRBJ2-6 | NA | TRBV7-9 | CAGKLGWANVLTF | TGTGCCGGGAAACTGGGCTGGGCCAACGTCCTGACTTTC
many | TRBJ2-1 | TRBD1 | TRBV6-1 | CASSEWDSSYNEQFF | TGTGCCAGCAGTGAATGGGACAGCTCCTACAATGAGCAGTTCTTC
NA | TRBJ1-6 | NA | TRBV30 | CAWTGAILSSYNSPLHF | TGTGCCTGGACCGGGGCCATCCTTAGCTCCTATAATTCACCCCTCCACTTT
NA | TRBJ1-1 | NA | TRBV5-5 | CASSPDSSEAFF | TGTGCCAGCAGCCCCGATAGCTCTGAAGCTTTCTTT
NA | TRBJ1-2 | NA | TRBV6-5 | CASSDTDNYGYTF | TGTGCCAGCTCAGACACAGACAACTATGGCTACACCTTC
NA | TRBJ2-2 | NA | TRBV6-1 | CASSRISNTGELFF | TGTGCCAGCAGCCGAATTTCCAACACCGGGGAGCTGTTTTTT
once | TRBJ1-2 | TRBD1 | TRBV18 | CASSIEDRGIGYTF | TGTGCCAGCTCAATCGAGGACAGGGGGATTGGCTACACCTTC
NA | TRBJ2-1 | TRBD2 | TRBV5-1 | CASSSTGTSAYNEQFF | TGCGCCAGCAGCTCCACCGGGACTAGCGCCTACAATGAGCAGTTCTTC
NA | TRBJ2-2 | TRBD1 | TRBV7-9 | CASSKHRDREGELFF | TGTGCCAGCAGCAAGCACCGGGACAGGGAGGGGGAGCTGTTTTTT
NA | TRBJ2-7 | TRBD1 | TRBV28 | CALQKGTGDYEQYF | TGTGCCCTTCAAAAGGGGACAGGGGATTACGAGCAGTACTTC
NA | TRBJ2-2 | NA | TRBV30 | CAWSRATGELFF | TGTGCCTGGAGTCGGGCCACCGGGGAGCTGTTTTTT
medium-sized | TRBJ1-3 | NA | TRBV30 | CAWSEPNRRSSGNTIYF | TGTGCCTGGAGTGAACCAAACAGGCGCAGCTCTGGAAACACCATATATTTT
NA | TRBJ1-1 | TRBD1 | TRBV30 | CAWTGTDRSTEAFF | TGTGCCTGGACCGGGACAGACAGGAGCACTGAAGCTTTCTTT
NA | TRBJ1-1 | NA | TRBV11-3 | CASSLEAGIGAFF | TGTGCCAGCAGCTTAGAGGCAGGGATAGGGGCTTTCTTT
few | TRBJ2-3 | TRBD2 | TRBV28 | CASSRDYTDTQYF | TGTGCCAGCAGTCGGGACTACACAGATACGCAGTATTTT
NA | TRBJ2-7 | TRBD1 | TRBV6-1 | CASSSGQLYEQYF | TGTGCCAGCAGTTCGGGACAGCTCTACGAGCAGTACTTC
NA | TRBJ2-2 | TRBD2 | TRBV5-1 | CASSFLPLGLAGTGELFF | TGCGCCAGCAGCTTCCTACCCCTTGGACTAGCGGGTACCGGGGAGCTGTTTTTT
NA | TRBJ2-1 | NA | TRBV5-1 | CASSLTATPNNEQFF | TGCGCCAGCAGCTTGACGGCAACCCCAAACAATGAGCAGTTCTTC
NA | TRBJ2-7 | TRBD1 | TRBV5-4 | CASSPGTGSYEQYF | TGTGCCAGCAGCCCCGGGACAGGGTCCTACGAGCAGTACTTC
NA | TRBJ1-6 | NA | TRBV5-1 | CASSLLRGDSPLHF | TGCGCCAGCAGCTTACTTAGGGGAGATTCACCCCTCCACTTT
NA | TRBJ1-3 | NA | TRBV18 | CASSPPQGVAGNTIYF | TGTGCCAGCTCACCACCGCAGGGAGTTGCTGGAAACACCATATATTTT
NA | TRBJ1-2 | NA | TRBV30 | CAWSQQTGYGYTF | TGTGCCTGGAGCCAACAAACAGGGTATGGCTACACCTTC
NA | TRBJ1-2 | TRBD1 | TRBV7-2 | CASSPRWDRGRVYGYTF | TGTGCCAGCAGCCCGAGGTGGGACAGGGGGCGGGTTTATGGCTACACCTTC
NA | TRBJ2-5 | TRBD1 | TRBV27 | CASSLFTGGAKTQYF | TGTGCCAGCAGTTTATTTACAGGGGGCGCGAAGACCCAGTACTTC
NA | TRBJ2-5 | NA | TRBV28 | CASSLAFRKVETQYF | TGTGCCAGCAGTTTGGCCTTCCGAAAGGTGGAGACCCAGTACTTC
NA | TRBJ1-5 | NA | TRBV2 | CASTAQYGQPQHF | TGTGCCAGCACAGCACAATACGGGCAGCCCCAGCATTTT
NA | TRBJ2-7 | TRBD1 | TRBV7-2 | CASRRQGSHEQYF | TGTGCCAGCAGGAGACAGGGGTCCCACGAGCAGTACTTC
NA | TRBJ2-7 | NA | TRBV5-1 | CASSLAESSSEQYF | TGCGCCAGCAGCTTGGCGGAATCCTCTTCAGAGCAGTACTTC